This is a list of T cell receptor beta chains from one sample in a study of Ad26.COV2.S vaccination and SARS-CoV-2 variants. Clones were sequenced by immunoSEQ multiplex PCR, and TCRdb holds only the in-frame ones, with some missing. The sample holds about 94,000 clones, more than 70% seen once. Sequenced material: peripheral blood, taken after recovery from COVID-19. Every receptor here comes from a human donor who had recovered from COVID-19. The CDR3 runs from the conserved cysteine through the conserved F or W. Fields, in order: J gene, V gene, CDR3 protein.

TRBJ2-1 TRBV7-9 CASSPSGRYEQFF
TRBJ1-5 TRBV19 CASSMSANQPQHF
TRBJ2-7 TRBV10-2 CASSELGVYEQYF
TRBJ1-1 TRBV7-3 CASSLLVNTEAFF
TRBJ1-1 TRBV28 CASSLYSYTEAFF
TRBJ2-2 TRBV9 CASSKRQGARNTGELFF
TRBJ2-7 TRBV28 CASSPPGRHEQYF
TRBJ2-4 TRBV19 CASRAGAGNIQYF
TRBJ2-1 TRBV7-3 CASSPGLAGPSNEQFF
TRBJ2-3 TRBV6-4 CASSASATDTQYF
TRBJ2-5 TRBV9 CASNPLGMWETQYF
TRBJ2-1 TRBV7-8 CASSPPRRLAATYNEQFF
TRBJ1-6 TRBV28 CASTENAYNSPLHF
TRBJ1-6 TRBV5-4 CASRAKTGVGSPLHF
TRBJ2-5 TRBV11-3 CASSLGRRRVQETQYF
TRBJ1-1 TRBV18 CASSPGYSGSGAFF
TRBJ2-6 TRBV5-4 CASSLDSSGANVLTF
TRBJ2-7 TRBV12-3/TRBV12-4 CASSLRVTEQYF
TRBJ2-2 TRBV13 CASSLEVAVGTPNTGELFF
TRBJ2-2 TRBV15 CATSRRTGGTGELFF
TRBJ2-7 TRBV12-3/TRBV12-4 CASTTEGLGEQYF
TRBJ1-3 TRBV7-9 CASSPGAGNTIYF
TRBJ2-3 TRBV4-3 CASSQWGQGADTQYF
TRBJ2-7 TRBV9 CASSPSLSTGRSYEQYF
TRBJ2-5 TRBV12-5 CASSSGPVRTQYF
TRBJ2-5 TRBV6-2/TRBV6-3 CASSGNSGVGETQYF
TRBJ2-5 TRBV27 CASSLLGRPSPQYF
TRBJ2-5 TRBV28 CASSLGLVSSVTQYF
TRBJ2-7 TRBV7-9 CASSPWTGGSEQYF
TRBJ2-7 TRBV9 CASSVGSLGATEQYF
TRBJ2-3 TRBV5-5 CASSRRTGASTDTQYF
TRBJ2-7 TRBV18 CASSPDRIGYEQYF
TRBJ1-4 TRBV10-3 CAISESEEKLFF
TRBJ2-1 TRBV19 CASSMTDYNEQFF
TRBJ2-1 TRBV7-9 CASSPINNEQFF
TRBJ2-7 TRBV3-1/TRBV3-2 CASSQVQDYEQYF
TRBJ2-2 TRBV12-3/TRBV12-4 CASSLIKNGELFF
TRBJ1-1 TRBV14 CASSQDHGQGIWSTEAFF
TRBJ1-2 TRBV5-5 CASSSPGQGNGYTF
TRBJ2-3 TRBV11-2 CASSLDRGGDTDTQYF